The rows below give T cell receptor beta chains drawn from one sample of a study of OX40 agonist ivuxolimab in advanced cancers. The method was immunoSEQ multiplex PCR; TCRdb's version includes in-frame clones alone and lacks a portion of them. The table includes about 50,000 clones, around nine tenths detected once. The sequences come from CD4+ or CD8+ T cells sorted from blood, collected in a trial of the OX40 agonist ivuxolimab. The receptors originated from an adult with an advanced solid tumor such as melanoma, head and neck, liver or kidney cancer. CDR3s leave out the opening cysteine and the closing phenylalanine or tryptophan. Fields, in order: V gene, clone size, CDR3 protein. Clone size appears in some rows only: once, few, many, or a class for an expanded clone.

V gene: TRBV6-4
clone size: -
CDR3 protein: ASSEMANTEAF

V gene: TRBV2
clone size: -
CDR3 protein: ASMLGQVYEQY

V gene: TRBV19
clone size: -
CDR3 protein: ASTKSGGPYNEQF

V gene: TRBV30
clone size: -
CDR3 protein: AWSVIGRRSVTEAF

V gene: TRBV5-1
clone size: -
CDR3 protein: ASSFMAGEAF

V gene: TRBV27
clone size: -
CDR3 protein: ATSLETRNSPLH

V gene: TRBV6-5
clone size: -
CDR3 protein: ASSYSTSGGQY

V gene: TRBV11-2
clone size: -
CDR3 protein: ASSSTGTVGELF

V gene: TRBV7-9
clone size: -
CDR3 protein: ASSLDGNREKLF

V gene: TRBV18
clone size: -
CDR3 protein: ASSPLGGQQETQY

V gene: TRBV30
clone size: -
CDR3 protein: AWSWTYEQY

V gene: TRBV7-8
clone size: -
CDR3 protein: ASSYRAYYEQY

V gene: TRBV7-2
clone size: -
CDR3 protein: ASSLGSSPSYEQY

V gene: TRBV5-6
clone size: -
CDR3 protein: ASSPGGAQETQY

V gene: TRBV2
clone size: -
CDR3 protein: ASSLRPFYEQY

V gene: TRBV7-8
clone size: -
CDR3 protein: ASSSWDRAQETQY

V gene: TRBV25-1
clone size: -
CDR3 protein: ASSAAHYTDTQY

V gene: TRBV29-1
clone size: -
CDR3 protein: SVATGTGREGQY

V gene: TRBV5-1
clone size: few
CDR3 protein: ASSGRTATNYGYT

V gene: TRBV7-2
clone size: -
CDR3 protein: ASSLGPYNSPLH

V gene: TRBV19
clone size: -
CDR3 protein: ARNNRETEAF

V gene: TRBV21-1
clone size: -
CDR3 protein: ASSPRCPYSNQPQH

V gene: TRBV27
clone size: once
CDR3 protein: ASSFTMSSYEQY

V gene: TRBV6-5
clone size: -
CDR3 protein: ASSYSISGTYEQY

V gene: TRBV7-9
clone size: -
CDR3 protein: ASRSTDGTPLH

V gene: TRBV2
clone size: -
CDR3 protein: ASSGGLQETQY

V gene: TRBV9
clone size: -
CDR3 protein: ASSPRTGPGAEAF

V gene: TRBV2
clone size: once
CDR3 protein: ASTRTGGTGELF

V gene: TRBV18
clone size: -
CDR3 protein: ASSLRIGQGAHEQY